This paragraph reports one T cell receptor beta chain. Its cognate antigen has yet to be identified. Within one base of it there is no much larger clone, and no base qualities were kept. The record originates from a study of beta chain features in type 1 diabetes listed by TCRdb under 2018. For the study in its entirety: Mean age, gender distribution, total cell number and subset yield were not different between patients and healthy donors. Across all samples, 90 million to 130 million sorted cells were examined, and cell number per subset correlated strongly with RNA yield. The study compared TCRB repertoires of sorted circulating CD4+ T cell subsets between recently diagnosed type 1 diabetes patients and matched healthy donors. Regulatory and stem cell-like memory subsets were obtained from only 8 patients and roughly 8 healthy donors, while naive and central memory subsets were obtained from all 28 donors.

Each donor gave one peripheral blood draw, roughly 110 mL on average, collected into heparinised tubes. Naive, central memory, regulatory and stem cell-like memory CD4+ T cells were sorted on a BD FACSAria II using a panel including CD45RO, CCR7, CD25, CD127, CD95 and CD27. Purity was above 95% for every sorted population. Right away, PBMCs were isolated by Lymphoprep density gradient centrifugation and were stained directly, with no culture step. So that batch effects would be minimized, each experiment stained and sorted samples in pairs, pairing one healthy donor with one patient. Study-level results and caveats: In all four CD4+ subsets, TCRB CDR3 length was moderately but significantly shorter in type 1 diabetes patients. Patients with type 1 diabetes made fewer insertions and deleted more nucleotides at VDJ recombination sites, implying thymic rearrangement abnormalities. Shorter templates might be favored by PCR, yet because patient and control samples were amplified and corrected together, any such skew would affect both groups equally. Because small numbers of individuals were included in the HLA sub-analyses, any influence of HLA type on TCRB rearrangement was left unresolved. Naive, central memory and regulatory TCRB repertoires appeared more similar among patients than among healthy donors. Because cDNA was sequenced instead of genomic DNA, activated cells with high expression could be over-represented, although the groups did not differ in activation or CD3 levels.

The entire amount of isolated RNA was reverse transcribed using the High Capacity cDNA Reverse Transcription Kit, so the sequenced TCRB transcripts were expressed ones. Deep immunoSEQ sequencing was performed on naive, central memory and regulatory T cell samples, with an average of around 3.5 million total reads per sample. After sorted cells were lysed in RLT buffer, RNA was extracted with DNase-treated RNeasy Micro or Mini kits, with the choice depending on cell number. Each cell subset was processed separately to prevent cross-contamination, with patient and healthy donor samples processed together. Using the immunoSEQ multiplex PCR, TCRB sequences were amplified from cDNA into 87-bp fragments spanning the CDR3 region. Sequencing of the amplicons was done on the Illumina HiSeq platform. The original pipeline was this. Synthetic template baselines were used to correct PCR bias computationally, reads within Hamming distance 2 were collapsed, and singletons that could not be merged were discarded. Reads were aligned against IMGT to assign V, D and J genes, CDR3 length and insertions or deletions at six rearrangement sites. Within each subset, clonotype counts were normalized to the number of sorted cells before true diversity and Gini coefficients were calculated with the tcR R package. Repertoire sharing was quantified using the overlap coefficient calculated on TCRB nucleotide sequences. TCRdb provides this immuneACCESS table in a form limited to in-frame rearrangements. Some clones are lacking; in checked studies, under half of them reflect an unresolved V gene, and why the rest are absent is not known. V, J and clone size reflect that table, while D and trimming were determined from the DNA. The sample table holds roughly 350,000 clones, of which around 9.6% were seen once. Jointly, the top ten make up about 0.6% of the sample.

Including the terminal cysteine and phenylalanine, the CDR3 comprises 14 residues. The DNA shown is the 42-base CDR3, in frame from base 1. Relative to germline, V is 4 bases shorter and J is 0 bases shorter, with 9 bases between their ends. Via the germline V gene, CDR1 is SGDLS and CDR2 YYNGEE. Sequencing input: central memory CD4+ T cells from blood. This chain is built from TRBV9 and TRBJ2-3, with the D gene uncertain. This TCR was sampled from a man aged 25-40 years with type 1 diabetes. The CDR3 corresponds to CASSPLTSTDTQYF. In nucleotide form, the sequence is TGTGCCAGCAGCCCTCTTACAAGCACAGATACGCAGTATTTT.